Below are 18 T cell receptor beta chains sequenced from a single sample in a study of T cells in Graves' hyperthyroidism and ophthalmopathy. RNA transcripts provided the source from which TCR beta CDR3 regions were amplified. Using the HTBI primer set, a first-round RT-PCR was run on the TCR CDR3. TCRdb re-analysed the multiplex PCR reads in MiXCR, keeping a single row per CDR3 protein. This sample yields over 250,000 distinct CDR3 sequences, of which around 13% are seen a single time; approximately 35% belongs to the top ten. Source material: blood. Every receptor here comes from a woman aged 40 to 50 with Graves' ophthalmopathy.

This clonotype was counted at least ten times. The rearrangement joins TRBV2 to TRBJ2-2; D not certain. V dropped 2 bases and J dropped 1 base, with 5 bases sitting between them. This CDR3 is built from 14 residues. Looked up from germline, CDR1 is SNHLY and CDR2 is FYNNEI. The CDR3 sequence is CASSEWGNTGELFF. For the CDR3, the DNA is TGTGCCAGCAGTGAATGGGGGAACACCGGGGAGCTGTTTTTT.

The sample holds many counts of this clonotype. V and J are TRBV20-1 and TRBJ1-1; TRBD1 is a possible D gene (6 bases). This CDR3 region has 12 residues. In germline, CDR1 is DFQATT, CDR2 SNEGSKA (reference sequence). The CDR3 nucleotides are TGCGGCGTATGGGGGCTGGGCACTGAAGCTTTCTTT. Translation gives CGVWGLGTEAFF.

This clonotype was picked up many times. The genes are TRBV30 and TRBJ1-5; D unresolved. The CDR3 runs to 14 residues. Germline CDR1 and CDR2: GTSNPN and SVGIG (reference sequence). V was pared by 3 bases and J by 6 bases, with 15 bases between. As DNA, the CDR3 is TGTGCCTGGAGCCCCCAAGGTGGTTTTCAGCCCCAGCATTTT. Protein sequence: CAWSPQGGFQPQHF.

In its sample, this clonotype was seen many times. V gene TRBV20-1 combines with J gene TRBJ2-5; D is possibly TRBD2 (6 bases). Germline V gives CDR1 DFQATT, CDR2 SNEGSKA (reference sequence). This CDR3 spans 15 amino acids. V was shortened by 3 bases and J by 1 base, with 15 bases between the two germline ends. The DNA for the CDR3 is TGCAGTGCTAGTTTTGGCGGGACCGGCCAAGAGACCCAGTACTTC. It yields the protein CSASFGGTGQETQYF.

This chain joins TRBV19 and TRBJ2-1, with D possibly matching TRBD1 (5 bases). Germline assignment: CDR1 LNHDA and CDR2 SQIVND (reference sequence). The CDR3 totals 14 residues. V lost 6 bases to trimming and J lost 8 bases, with 17 bases between them. The CDR3 DNA is TGTGCCAGTAGCCGTTATAGGGGTTGGGATGAGCAGTTCTTC. Translation gives CASSRYRGWDEQFF.

This clonotype was seen only a few times. V gene TRBV14 combines with J gene TRBJ1-6; D is unresolved. V was trimmed by 10 bases and J by 4 bases, leaving 11 bases between them. This CDR3 has 13 amino acids. The V gene's germline CDR1 is SGHDN and CDR2 FVKESK. The CDR3 is CATRAFYNSPLHF. The CDR3 DNA sequence: TGTGCCACCCGGGCATTTTATAATTCACCCCTCCACTTT.

This clonotype was seen ten or more times. V gene TRBV27 combines with J gene TRBJ2-5; 7 bases line up with TRBD1. The germline V gene encodes CDR1 MNHEY and CDR2 SMNVEV (reference sequence). Trimming took 4 bases from V and 4 from J; bases not matched to a gene: 6. CDR3 length: 14 residues. The CDR3 DNA reads TGTGCCAGCAGTTCGGACAGGTTAGGAGAGACCCAGTACTTC. Protein sequence: CASSSDRLGETQYF.

At least ten counts were recorded for this clonotype. The chain carries TRBV5-6 and TRBJ2-5; 9 bases map to TRBD2. The CDR3 length is 15 residues. With 2 bases clipped from V and 5 bases from J, the junction kept 7 bases outside the gene matches. The germline CDR1 and CDR2 sequences are SGHDT and YYEEEE. The CDR3 sequence: CASSFRAGGSETQYF. CDR3 nucleotide sequence: TGTGCCAGCAGCTTTAGGGCGGGGGGGTCGGAGACCCAGTACTTC. Together with reference TRBV5-6 and TRBJ2-5, the CDR3 gives the full variable domain: DAGVTQSPTHLIKTRGQQVTLRCSPKSGHDTVSWYQQALGQGPQFIFQYYEEEERQRGNFPDRFSGHQFPNYSSELNVNALLLGDSALYLCASSFRAGGSETQYFGPGTRLLVL.

In this sample, this clonotype turned up a few times. V usage is TRBV4-1 and J usage is TRBJ2-5, with TRBD2 identical over 7 bases. The germline CDR1 and CDR2 sequences are MGHRA and YSYEKL. This CDR3 spans 14 amino acids. V shed 4 bases and J 2 bases; nucleotides not matched to a gene: 4. The CDR3: CASSRGGLQETQYF. The CDR3 DNA sequence: TGCGCCAGCAGCCGGGGGGGACTACAAGAGACCCAGTACTTC.

Ten or more counts support this clonotype. The chain recombines TRBV28 with TRBJ2-3, with D unresolved. This CDR3 comprises 14 residues. V was shortened by 3 bases and J by 8 bases, with 15 bases between the two germline ends. The germline V gene encodes CDR1 MDHEN and CDR2 SYDVKM. The CDR3 loop is CASSLGGGVATQYF. CDR3 in DNA: TGTGCCAGCAGTTTGGGCGGCGGAGTTGCTACGCAGTATTTT.

This clonotype occurred many times. The CDR3 region is CASSEWAGDENTEAFF. CDR3 nucleotide sequence: TGTGCCAGCAGTGAATGGGCCGGGGACGAGAACACTGAAGCTTTCTTT. The chain links TRBV2 to TRBJ1-1, with a tentative D call TRBD1 (5 bases). This CDR3 spans 16 amino acids. The germline CDR1 and CDR2 sequences are SNHLY and FYNNEI. V was shortened by 2 bases and J by 1 base, with 14 bases between the two germline ends.

This clonotype was recorded at least ten times. This chain connects TRBV5-5 to TRBJ1-2; TRBD1 might be the D (5 bases). Deletions cut 4 bases from V and 4 bases from J, with 11 bases between. The germline V gene encodes CDR1 SGHKS and CDR2 YYEKEE (reference sequence). CDR3 length equals 13 residues. CDR3 loop: CASSGAGTYGYTF. The CDR3, as DNA: TGTGCCAGCAGCGGGGCAGGGACCTATGGCTACACCTTC.

The chain links TRBV6-1 to TRBJ1-1; D ambiguous. Germline V CDR1 and CDR2: MNHNS, SASEGT. The V gene lost 5 bases and the J gene lost 0 bases, with 13 bases spanning the gap. The CDR3 loop spans 15 amino acids. CDR3 in amino acids: CASSKGRSLNTEAFF. The CDR3 nucleotides read TGTGCCAGCAGTAAAGGGAGGAGTTTGAACACTGAAGCTTTCTTT.

This clonotype has at least ten counts. The chain couples TRBV11-2 to TRBJ2-1, with a weak D call TRBD2 (6 bases). Germline values: CDR1 SGHAT, CDR2 FQNNGV. The V end was cut by 5 bases, the J end by 8 bases, with 22 bases between. The CDR3 covers 16 residues. CDR3 sequence reads: CASSPTLALNNDEQFF. DNA for the CDR3: TGTGCCAGCAGCCCTACTCTAGCGCTCAATAATGATGAGCAGTTCTTC.

The count of this clonotype is one. The chain recombines TRBV28 with TRBJ2-1, with 9 bases lining up with TRBD2. Germline assignment: CDR1 MDHEN and CDR2 SYDVKM. With 2 bases clipped from V and 4 bases from J, the junction kept 9 bases outside the gene matches. The CDR3 runs 17 residues. CDR3 residues: CASSLGAGGPSYNEQFF. CDR3 DNA sequence: TGTGCCAGCAGTTTAGGAGCGGGAGGTCCATCATACAATGAGCAGTTCTTC.

The table lists this clonotype with many counts. This chain joins TRBV27 and TRBJ2-7; 10 bases agree with TRBD1. The germline gives CDR1 MNHEY, CDR2 SMNVEV (reference sequence). V dropped 6 bases and J dropped 7; count of bases not matched to a gene: 15. The CDR3 has 16 amino acids. The CDR3 bases are TGTGCCAGCAGGCGGGACAGGGGTCTGAGTACGTTTGAGCAGTACTTC. This translates into CASRRDRGLSTFEQYF.

As regards this clonotype: A much larger clonotype is one base distant, so this may be a read error. The final CDR3 position lacks the conserved phenylalanine or tryptophan, pointing to a likely read error. J is TRBJ2-1 and V is TRBV12-3 or TRBV12-4, with D tentatively TRBD2 (6 bases). Trimming removed 3 bases at V and 6 bases at J, with 12 bases between. CDR3 length: 14 amino acids. The CDR3 protein is CASSLGGRGNEQFS. CDR3 DNA: TGTGCCAGCAGTTTGGGAGGTAGGGGCAATGAGCAGTTCTCC.

The chain has TRBV7-2 and TRBJ2-1, with TRBD2 matching over 11 bases. In germline, CDR1 is SGHTA, CDR2 FQGNSA. J gave up 8 bases and V 5 bases, and 11 bases lay outside the gene matches. This CDR3 is 16 amino acids long. Written as DNA, the CDR3 is TGTGCCAGCAGCGGTATAGCGGGGGGGCCCATGGATGAGCAGTTCTTC. It encodes CASSGIAGGPMDEQFF.